This T cell receptor (beta chain) was sequenced for a study of blood T cell repertoires in COVID-19. From germline, CDR1 is GTSNPN and CDR2 SVGIG (reference sequence). Trimming cost V 2 bases and J 4 bases, with 9 bases left between them. The CDR3 runs to 13 residues. Sequencing used immunoSEQ multiplex PCR; TCRdb keeps in-frame clones, though not all of them. The sample has 70,000 to 75,000 clones, around nine tenths seen once. This sequence joins TRBV30 and TRBJ1-5; D not certain. This sequence originates from a woman aged 18-29 years with acute or convalescent COVID-19. Sequencing was performed on peripheral blood. The CDR3 nucleotides read TGTGCCTGGAGTCAGCGGATGAATCAGCCCCAGCATTTT. It translates to CAWSQRMNQPQHF.